Listed below are T cell receptor beta chains from one sample, sequenced in a study of T cell repertoires in cytomegalovirus infection. Each CDR3 protein is one row after TCRdb ran MiXCR on the reads. The data show about 920,000 distinct CDR3 sequences, with roughly 30% seen just once and 13% held by the top ten. Their antigens are not known. The source material was cultured CD8+ T cells from PBMCs, sampled from culture after CMV antigen stimulation. Every receptor here comes from a human donor in good health (CMV status not recorded). Some clones in this sample may be carry-over from other donors' samples. The CDR3 runs from the conserved cysteine through the conserved F or W. Each record gives: clone size, V gene, D gene, J gene, CDR3 protein, CDR3 DNA. The D gene is left open where the match is weak. Clone size appears in some rows only: once, few, many, or a class for an expanded clone.

few	TRBV5-5	-	TRBJ2-4	CASSLDPGALNIQYF	TGTGCCAGCAGCTTAGACCCCGGGGCCCTGAACATTCAGTACTTC
-	TRBV27	-	TRBJ2-1	CASSTVDLNNEQFF	TGTGCCAGCAGCACCGTTGACCTTAACAATGAGCAGTTCTTC
-	TRBV10-3	-	TRBJ2-2	CAISEVGPDTGELFF	TGTGCCATCAGTGAGGTGGGACCCGACACCGGGGAGCTGTTTTTT
-	TRBV25-1	TRBD1	TRBJ2-7	CASSENWRTGAYEQYF	TGTGCCAGTAGTGAAAATTGGCGGACAGGAGCCTACGAGCAGTACTTC
-	TRBV7-9	-	TRBJ1-3	CASYNPGNTIYF	TGTGCCAGCTATAATCCCGGAAACACCATATATTTT
-	TRBV7-9	-	TRBJ2-1	CASSSEVYEQFF	TGTGCCAGCAGCTCTGAGGTCTATGAGCAGTTCTTC
once	TRBV19	-	TRBJ1-1	CASSIPGVAATEAFF	TGTGCCAGTAGTATTCCCGGGGTAGCTGCGACTGAAGCTTTCTTT
-	TRBV15	-	TRBJ2-1	CATSRGRGPRWEQFF	TGTGCCACCAGCAGAGGGAGAGGACCGAGATGGGAGCAGTTCTTC
few	TRBV7-7	-	TRBJ1-3	CASSPSAGSGNTIYF	TGTGCTAGCAGCCCTTCTGCCGGATCTGGAAACACCATATATTTT
-	TRBV7-6	TRBD2	TRBJ2-7	CASWGGFDEQYF	TGTGCCAGCTGGGGAGGGTTCGACGAGCAGTACTTC
-	TRBV2	-	TRBJ2-2	CASSPPGLGGELFF	TGTGCCAGCTCTCCTCCTGGGCTTGGCGGGGAGCTGTTTTTT
-	TRBV12-3/TRBV12-4	TRBD2	TRBJ2-5	CASRAGLAGTETQYF	TGTGCCAGCAGAGCAGGACTAGCGGGTACAGAGACCCAGTACTTC
-	TRBV5-4	-	TRBJ2-1	CASSFGLGGGEQFF	TGTGCCAGCAGCTTCGGTCTCGGGGGAGGTGAGCAGTTCTTC
-	TRBV6-2/TRBV6-3	-	TRBJ2-3	CASSYLALDTQYF	TGTGCCAGCAGTTACCTGGCGCTCGATACGCAGTATTTT
many	TRBV11-2	-	TRBJ2-3	CASSPFTRSSTDTQYF	TGTGCCAGCAGCCCCTTCACTAGATCTAGCACAGATACGCAGTATTTT
few	TRBV5-5	-	TRBJ2-2	CASERWGAVNTGELFF	TGTGCCAGCGAACGGTGGGGGGCAGTAAACACCGGGGAGCTGTTTTTT
-	TRBV15	-	TRBJ2-2	CATSSSGPYTGELFF	TGTGCCACCAGCTCGAGCGGCCCTTACACCGGGGAGCTGTTTTTT
-	TRBV3-1	TRBD1	TRBJ2-7	CASSRQGALHEQYF	TGTGCCAGCAGCCGACAGGGGGCTTTGCACGAGCAGTACTTC
-	TRBV4-1	-	TRBJ1-4	CASSQQDRTLNEKLFF	TGCGCCAGCAGCCAACAAGACAGGACCCTAAATGAAAAACTGTTTTTT
-	TRBV6-5	-	TRBJ2-2	CASSPSPGLAGVGELFF	TGTGCCAGCAGCCCCAGTCCCGGCTTGGCAGGGGTCGGGGAGCTGTTTTTT
-	TRBV6-1	-	TRBJ2-1	CASSEAPYSLKNEQFF	TGTGCCAGCAGTGAAGCACCGTATTCCCTTAAGAATGAGCAGTTCTTC
-	TRBV19	TRBD1	TRBJ2-1	CASSIDRRGQDEQFF	TGTGCCAGTAGTATAGATCGCAGGGGGCAGGATGAGCAGTTCTTC
-	TRBV7-9	-	TRBJ2-1	CASSSNKEARPNEQFF	TGTGCCAGCAGCTCTAACAAGGAGGCTCGGCCCAATGAGCAGTTCTTC
-	TRBV19	-	TRBJ2-1	CASSIAGSPNEQFF	TGTGCCAGTAGTATAGCGGGTAGTCCCAATGAGCAGTTCTTC
few	TRBV19	TRBD1	TRBJ2-1	CASTRTGLSYNEQFF	TGTGCCAGTACTAGGACAGGCCTCTCCTACAATGAGCAGTTCTTC
-	TRBV13	-	TRBJ1-1	CASSLWEQGITEAFF	TGTGCCAGCAGCTTATGGGAACAGGGTATCACTGAAGCTTTCTTT
-	TRBV4-3	-	TRBJ1-1	CASSQGSRVNTEAFF	TGCGCCAGCAGCCAGGGATCGAGGGTGAACACTGAAGCTTTCTTT
-	TRBV28	TRBD1	TRBJ1-4	CASSLGQGHEKLFF	TGTGCCAGCAGTTTGGGACAGGGTCATGAAAAACTGTTTTTT